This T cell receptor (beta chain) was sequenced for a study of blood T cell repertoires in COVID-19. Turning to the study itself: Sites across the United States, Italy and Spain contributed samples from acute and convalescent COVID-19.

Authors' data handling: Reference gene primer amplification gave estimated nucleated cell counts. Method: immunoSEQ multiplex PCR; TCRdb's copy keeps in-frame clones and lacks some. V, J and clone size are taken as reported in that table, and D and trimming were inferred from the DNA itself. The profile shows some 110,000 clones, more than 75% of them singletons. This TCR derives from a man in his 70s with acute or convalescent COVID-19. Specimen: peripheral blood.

The CDR3 is CASSQATGTSPGELFF. The CDR3 DNA reads as TGTGCCAGCAGCCAAGCAACGGGAACATCCCCCGGGGAGCTGTTTTTT. The chain recombines TRBV14 with TRBJ2-2; weak D call: TRBD2 (5 bases). CDR1 and CDR2 (germline): SGHDN, FVKESK. Trimming cost V 1 base and J 6 bases, with 15 bases left between them. The CDR3 has 16 amino acids.